This entry features one T cell receptor (beta chain) sequence. Antigen specificity is unknown. The data are from a study of T cell responses to AZD1222 COVID-19 vaccine. Findings and limits, study-wide: Repertoire sampling was restricted to post-peak T cell response timepoints. Baseline antibody screening turned up just five to seven seropositive AZD1222 recipients. Unmutated variant regions reportedly attract nearly half of all spike-specific TCRs.

Using immunoSEQ multiplex PCR, the repertoire was profiled, and TCRdb retains in-frame clones only, with some absent. Of more than 85,000 clones in the sample, around 93% were seen once. Trimming stripped 4 bases from V and 0 bases from J, with 7 bases between. CDR1 is GTSNPN, CDR2 SVGIG, per germline (reference sequence). The CDR3 totals 13 residues. This receptor was obtained from an adult who received the AZD1222 COVID-19 vaccine. The genes are TRBV30 and TRBJ1-3; no reliable D call. The specimen comprised peripheral blood, sampled 28 days after the second AZD1222 dose. The CDR3 sequence is CAWMRRSGNTIYF. The CDR3, as DNA: TGTGCCTGGATGAGGCGCTCTGGAAACACCATATATTTT.